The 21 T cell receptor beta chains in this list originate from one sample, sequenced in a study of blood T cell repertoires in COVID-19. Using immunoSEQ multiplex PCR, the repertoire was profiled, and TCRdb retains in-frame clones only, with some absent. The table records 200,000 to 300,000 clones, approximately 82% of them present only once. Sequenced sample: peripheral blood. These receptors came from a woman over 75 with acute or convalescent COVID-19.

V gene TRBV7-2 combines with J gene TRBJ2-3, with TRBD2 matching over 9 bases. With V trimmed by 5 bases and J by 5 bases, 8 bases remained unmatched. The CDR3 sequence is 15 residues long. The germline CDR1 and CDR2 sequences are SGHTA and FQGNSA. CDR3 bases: TGTGCCAGCAGCCAAGCGGGGGGCCCCGGAGATACGCAGTATTTT. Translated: CASSQAGGPGDTQYF.

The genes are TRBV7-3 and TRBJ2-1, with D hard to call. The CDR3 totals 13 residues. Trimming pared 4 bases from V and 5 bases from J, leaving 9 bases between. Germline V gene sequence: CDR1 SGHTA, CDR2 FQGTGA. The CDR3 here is CASSSPSNNEQFF. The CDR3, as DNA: TGTGCCAGCAGCTCCCCTAGTAACAATGAGCAGTTCTTC.

This CDR3 reads CASSPTGGGEKLFF. The CDR3 nucleotides are TGTGCCAGCAGCCCGACAGGGGGAGGTGAAAAACTGTTTTTT. The chain links TRBV28 to TRBJ1-4; TRBD1 agrees at 9 bases. Germline CDR1 is MDHEN and CDR2 is SYDVKM. J lost 7 bases, V lost 6 bases, and 6 bases had no gene match. The CDR3 spans 14 residues.

CDR3 DNA sequence: TGTGCCAGCTCACCAGTTTTTGAACACAGGGCGGCGGATGGAAACACCATATATTTT. It encodes CASSPVFEHRAADGNTIYF. The chain uses TRBV18 and TRBJ1-3; maybe TRBD1 (6 bases). This CDR3 has 19 residues. CDR1 is KGHSH and CDR2 is LQKENI in the germline V gene. The ends were cut back, 2 bases at V and 3 bases at J, with 23 bases in the middle. The variable domain in full, completed from reference TRBV18 and TRBJ1-3, reads NAGVMQNPRHLVRRRGQEARLRCSPMKGHSHVYWYRQLPEEGLKFMVYLQKENIIDESGMPKERFSAEFPKEGPSILRIQQVVRGDSAAYFCASSPVFEHRAADGNTIYFGEGSWLTVV.

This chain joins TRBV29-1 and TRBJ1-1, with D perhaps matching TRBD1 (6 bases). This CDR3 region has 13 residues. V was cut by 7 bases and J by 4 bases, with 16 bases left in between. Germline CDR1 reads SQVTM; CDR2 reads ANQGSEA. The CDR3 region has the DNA TGCAGCGGGGGGGGGCGCCAGGGCACTGAAGCTTTCTTT. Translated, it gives CSGGGRQGTEAFF.

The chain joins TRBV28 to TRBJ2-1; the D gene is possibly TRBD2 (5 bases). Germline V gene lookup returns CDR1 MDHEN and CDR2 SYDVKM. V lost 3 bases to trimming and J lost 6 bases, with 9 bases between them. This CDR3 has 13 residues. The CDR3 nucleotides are TGTGCCAGCAGTTTTGGCGGGCCCAATGAGCAGTTCTTC. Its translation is CASSFGGPNEQFF.

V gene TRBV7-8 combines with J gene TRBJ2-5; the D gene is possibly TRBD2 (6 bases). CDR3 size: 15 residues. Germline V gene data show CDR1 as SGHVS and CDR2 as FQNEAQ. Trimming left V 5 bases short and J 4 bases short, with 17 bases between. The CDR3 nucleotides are TGTGCCAGCAGCCCGAGGCGGGGCCAGAGAGAGACCCAGTACTTC. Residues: CASSPRRGQRETQYF.

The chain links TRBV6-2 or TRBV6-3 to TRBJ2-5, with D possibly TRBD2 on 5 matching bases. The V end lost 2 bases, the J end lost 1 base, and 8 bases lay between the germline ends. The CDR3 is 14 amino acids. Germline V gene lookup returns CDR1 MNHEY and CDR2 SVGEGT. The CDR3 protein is CASSYRGSQETQYF. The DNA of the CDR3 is TGTGCCAGCAGTTACCGGGGATCCCAAGAGACCCAGTACTTC.

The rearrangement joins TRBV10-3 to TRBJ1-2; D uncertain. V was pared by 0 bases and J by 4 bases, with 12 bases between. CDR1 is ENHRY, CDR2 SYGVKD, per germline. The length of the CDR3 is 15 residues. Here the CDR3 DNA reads TGTGCCATCAGTGAGTCGCTAGGGAGCGGCTATGGCTACACCTTC. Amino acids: CAISESLGSGYGYTF.

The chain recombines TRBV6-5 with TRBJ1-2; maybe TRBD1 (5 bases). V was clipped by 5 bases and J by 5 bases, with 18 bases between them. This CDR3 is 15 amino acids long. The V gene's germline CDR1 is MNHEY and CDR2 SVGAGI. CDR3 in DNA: TGTGCCAGCAGTACTACCCTCGGAGGGGAGTATGGCTACACCTTC. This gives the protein CASSTTLGGEYGYTF.

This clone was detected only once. The DNA for the CDR3 is TGTGCCAGTAGTGTCAGGGGCCACGAGCAGTACTTC. As protein: CASSVRGHEQYF. The V gene is TRBV19, the J gene TRBJ2-7, with D possibly matching TRBD1 (6 bases). The CDR3 sequence is 12 residues long. Germline V gene data show CDR1 as LNHDA and CDR2 as SQIVND (reference sequence). The V gene lost 5 bases and the J gene lost 5 bases, with 10 bases spanning the gap.

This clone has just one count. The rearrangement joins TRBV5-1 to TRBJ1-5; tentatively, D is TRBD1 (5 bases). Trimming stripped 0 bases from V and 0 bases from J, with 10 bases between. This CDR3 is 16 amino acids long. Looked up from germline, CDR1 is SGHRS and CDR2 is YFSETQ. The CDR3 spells CASSLEGLSSNQPQHF. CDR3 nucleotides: TGCGCCAGCAGCTTGGAGGGACTTAGTAGCAATCAGCCCCAGCATTTT.

The CDR3 DNA reads as TGTGCCAGCAGCGAGGGCCCCGAACGCAATTCACCCCTCCACTTT. The encoded protein is CASSEGPERNSPLHF. This rearrangement joins TRBV7-2 to TRBJ1-6; D not resolved. This CDR3 comprises 15 residues. V dropped 5 bases and J dropped 7 bases, with 15 bases sitting between them. CDR1 SGHTA and CDR2 FQGNSA come from the germline V gene.

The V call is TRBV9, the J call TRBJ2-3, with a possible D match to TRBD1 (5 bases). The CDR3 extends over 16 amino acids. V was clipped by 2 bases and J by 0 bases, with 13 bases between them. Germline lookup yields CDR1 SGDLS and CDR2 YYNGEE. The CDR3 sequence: CASSVHDSPSTDTQYF. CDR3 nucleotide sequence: TGTGCCAGCAGCGTCCACGACAGCCCTAGCACAGATACGCAGTATTTT.

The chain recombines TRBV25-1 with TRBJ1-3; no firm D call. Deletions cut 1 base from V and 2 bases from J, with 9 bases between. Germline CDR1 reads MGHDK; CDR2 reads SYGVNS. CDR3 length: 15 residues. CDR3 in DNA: TGTGCCAGCAGTGAATTGAGGGCAACTGGAAACACCATATATTTT. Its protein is CASSELRATGNTIYF. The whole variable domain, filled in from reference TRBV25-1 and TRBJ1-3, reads EADIYQTPRYLVIGTGKKITLECSQTMGHDKMYWYQQDPGMELHLIHYSYGVNSTEKGDLSSESTVSRIRTEHFPLTLESARPSHTSQYLCASSELRATGNTIYFGEGSWLTVV.

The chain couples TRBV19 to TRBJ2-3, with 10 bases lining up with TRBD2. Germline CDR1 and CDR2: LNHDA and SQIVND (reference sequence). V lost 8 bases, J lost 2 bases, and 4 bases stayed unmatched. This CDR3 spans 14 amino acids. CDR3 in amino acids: CASSLAGVTDTQYF. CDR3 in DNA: TGTGCCAGTTCCCTAGCGGGGGTCACAGATACGCAGTATTTT.

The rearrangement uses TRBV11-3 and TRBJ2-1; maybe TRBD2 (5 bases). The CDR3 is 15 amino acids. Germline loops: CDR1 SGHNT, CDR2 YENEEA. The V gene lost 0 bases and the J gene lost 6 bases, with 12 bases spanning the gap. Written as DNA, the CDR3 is TGTGCCAGCAGCTTAGATCTGCAGCGGTCCAATGAGCAGTTCTTC. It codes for CASSLDLQRSNEQFF.

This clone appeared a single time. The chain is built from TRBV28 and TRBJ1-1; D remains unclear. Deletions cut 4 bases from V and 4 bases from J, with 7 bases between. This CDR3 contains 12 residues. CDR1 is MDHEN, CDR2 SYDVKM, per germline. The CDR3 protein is CASSSPGTEAFF. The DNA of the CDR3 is TGTGCCAGCAGTTCTCCGGGCACTGAAGCTTTCTTT.

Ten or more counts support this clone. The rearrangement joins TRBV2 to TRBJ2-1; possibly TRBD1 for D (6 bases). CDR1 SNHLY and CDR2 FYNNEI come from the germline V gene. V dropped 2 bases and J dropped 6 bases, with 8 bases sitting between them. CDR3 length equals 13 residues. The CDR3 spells CASSETGSNEQFF. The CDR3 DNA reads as TGTGCCAGCAGTGAAACAGGGAGCAATGAGCAGTTCTTC.

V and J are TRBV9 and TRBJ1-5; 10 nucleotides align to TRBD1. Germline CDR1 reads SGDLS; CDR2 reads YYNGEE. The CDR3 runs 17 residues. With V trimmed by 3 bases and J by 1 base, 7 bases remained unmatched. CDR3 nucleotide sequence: TGTGCCAGCAGCGGCGGACAGGGGGGGAGAAGCAATCAGCCCCAGCATTTT. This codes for CASSGGQGGRSNQPQHF. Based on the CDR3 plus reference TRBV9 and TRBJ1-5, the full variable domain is DSGVTQTPKHLITATGQRVTLRCSPRSGDLSVYWYQQSLDQGLQFLIQYYNGEERAKGNILERFSAQQFPDLHSELNLSSLELGDSALYFCASSGGQGGRSNQPQHFGDGTRLSIL.

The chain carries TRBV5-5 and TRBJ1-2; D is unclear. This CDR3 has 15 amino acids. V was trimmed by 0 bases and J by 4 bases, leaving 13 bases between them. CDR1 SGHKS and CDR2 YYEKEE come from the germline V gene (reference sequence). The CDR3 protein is CASSLATGFRYGYTF. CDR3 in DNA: TGTGCCAGCAGCTTGGCAACCGGGTTTCGCTATGGCTACACCTTC.